This TCR beta chain came from a study of spatial heterogeneity in lung cancer. Background on the study: Patients with untreated early-stage non-small cell lung cancer, numbering 55 to 80, were the donors. Available follow-up PBMC samples, collected a median of about 25 months post-resection, were sequenced.

This clonotype was detected ten times or more. Antigen: not known. CDR1 SGDLS and CDR2 YYNGEE come from the germline V gene. With 4 bases removed from V and 2 bases from J, the gap between germline ends came to 16 bases. The CDR3 has 15 residues. Time point described: blood at routine non-recurrence follow-up after resection. Sequencing of whole RNA from tumor, nontumor lung or frozen PBMC involved no sorting. Study outcomes and limitations: TCRs found ubiquitously expanded in tumor appeared in blood more at resection than at follow-up.

MiXCR, run by TCRdb on the 5' RACE reads, gives a single entry per CDR3 protein. The sample includes just over 70,000 distinct CDR3 sequences, approximately 8.9% of them seen just once. This TCR came from a female donor with early-stage non-small cell lung cancer. V is TRBV9 and J is TRBJ2-7, with D perhaps TRBD1 or TRBD2 (5 bases each). This specimen was PBMCs, taken at follow-up. As DNA, the CDR3 is TGTGCCAGCAGCCCACCAATGGGGGAGACCTACGAGCAGTACTTC. Its protein is CASSPPMGETYEQYF.